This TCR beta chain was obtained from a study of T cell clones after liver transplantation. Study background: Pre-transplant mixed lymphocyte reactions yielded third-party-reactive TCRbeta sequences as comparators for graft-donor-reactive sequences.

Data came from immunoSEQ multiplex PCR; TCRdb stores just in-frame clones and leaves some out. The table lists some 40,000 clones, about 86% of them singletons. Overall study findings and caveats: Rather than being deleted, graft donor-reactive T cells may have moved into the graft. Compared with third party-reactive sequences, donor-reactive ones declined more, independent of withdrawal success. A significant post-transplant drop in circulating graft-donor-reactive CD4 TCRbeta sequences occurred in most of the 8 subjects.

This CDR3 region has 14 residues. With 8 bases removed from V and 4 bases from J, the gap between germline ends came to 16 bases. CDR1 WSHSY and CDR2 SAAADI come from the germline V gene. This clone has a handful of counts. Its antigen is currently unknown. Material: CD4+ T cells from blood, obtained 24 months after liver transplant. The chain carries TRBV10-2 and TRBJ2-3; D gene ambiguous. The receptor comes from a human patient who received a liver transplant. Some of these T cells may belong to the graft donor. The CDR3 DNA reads TGCGCCAGCCTCTTCGGATCACTCTCAGATACGCAGTATTTT. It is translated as CASLFGSLSDTQYF.